A selection of T cell receptor beta chains follows, all from one sample in a study of cytomegalovirus exposure and HLA in healthy donors. Only in-frame clones appear in the TCRdb table, and some are missing; sequencing was by immunoSEQ multiplex PCR. The repertoire holds 200,000 to 250,000 clones, with approximately 85% as singletons. Sequenced input: PBMCs. These receptors were collected from a woman aged 40 to 50 in good health and CMV-seronegative. The CDR3 runs from the conserved cysteine through the conserved F or W. D genes are given only for firm matches. Expanded clones are given a class, and other clones once, few, many or no size at all.

abundance	j_gene	v_gene	d_gene	CDR3nt	CDR3aa
NA	TRBJ2-7	TRBV4-1	TRBD2	TGCGCCAGCAGCCAGGTTGGGACTAGCGGAAGGAGTGAAGGCGAGTTCGAGCAGTACTTC	CASSQVGTSGRSEGEFEQYF
NA	TRBJ2-1	TRBV6-1	TRBD2	TGTGCCAGCACACGGACTAGCGGGTACAATGAGCAGTTCTTC	CASTRTSGYNEQFF
NA	TRBJ2-1	TRBV5-6	NA	TGTGCCAGCAGCCGAACAGGGTGGCATAGCAATGAGCAGTTCTTC	CASSRTGWHSNEQFF
NA	TRBJ1-4	TRBV30	TRBD1	TGTGCCTGGAGTCACGGGACAGGGGGCGTTGAAAAACTGTTTTTT	CAWSHGTGGVEKLFF
NA	TRBJ1-5	TRBV27	NA	TGTGCCAGCAGTTTATCGACAGGTTCTTATCAGCCCCAGCATTTT	CASSLSTGSYQPQHF
NA	TRBJ2-2	TRBV30	NA	TGTGCCTGGAGTACTTGGAACACCGGGGAGCTGTTTTTT	CAWSTWNTGELFF
NA	TRBJ2-3	TRBV7-3	TRBD2	TGTGCCAGCAGCTTACTCGCTAGCGGGGGACCGGCAGATACGCAGTATTTT	CASSLLASGGPADTQYF
few	TRBJ2-1	TRBV29-1	TRBD1	TGCAGCGTTGGACCAGGGGGCTCCTACAATGAGCAGTTCTTC	CSVGPGGSYNEQFF
NA	TRBJ2-1	TRBV19	NA	TGTGCCAGTAGTATAGCCCTAGCGCGTAGGCCCTACAATGAGCAGTTCTTC	CASSIALARRPYNEQFF
NA	TRBJ2-7	TRBV19	TRBD1	TGTGCCAGTACCCTCGGGACAGGGATAGACGAGCAGTACTTC	CASTLGTGIDEQYF
NA	TRBJ2-1	TRBV7-6	TRBD2	TGTGCCAGCAGCTTAGCCGGCGGGAGTTGGGCCTACAATGAGCAGTTCTTC	CASSLAGGSWAYNEQFF
NA	TRBJ1-1	TRBV29-1	NA	TGCAGCGTTGGGGAGGGCTGGGGCACTGAAGCTTTCTTT	CSVGEGWGTEAFF
NA	TRBJ2-2	TRBV7-3	TRBD2	TGTGCCAGCAGCCGGGGCGGGAGAGGGAGGACCGGGGAGCTGTTTTTT	CASSRGGRGRTGELFF